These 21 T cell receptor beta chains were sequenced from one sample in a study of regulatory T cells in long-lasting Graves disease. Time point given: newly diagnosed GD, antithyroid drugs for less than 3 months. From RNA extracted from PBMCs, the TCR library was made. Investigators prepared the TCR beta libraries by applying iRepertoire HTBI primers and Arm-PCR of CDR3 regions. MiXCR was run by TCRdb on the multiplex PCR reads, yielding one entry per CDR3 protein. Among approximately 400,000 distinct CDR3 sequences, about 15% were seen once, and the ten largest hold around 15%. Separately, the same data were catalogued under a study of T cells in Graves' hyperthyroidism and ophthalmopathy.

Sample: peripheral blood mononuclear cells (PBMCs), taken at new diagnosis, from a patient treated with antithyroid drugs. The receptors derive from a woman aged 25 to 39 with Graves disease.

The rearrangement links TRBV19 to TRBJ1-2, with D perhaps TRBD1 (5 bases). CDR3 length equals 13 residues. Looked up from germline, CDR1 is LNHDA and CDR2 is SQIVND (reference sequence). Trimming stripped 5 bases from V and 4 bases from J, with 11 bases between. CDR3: CASSETGSYGYTF. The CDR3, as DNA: TGTGCCAGTAGTGAAACAGGATCCTATGGCTACACCTTC.

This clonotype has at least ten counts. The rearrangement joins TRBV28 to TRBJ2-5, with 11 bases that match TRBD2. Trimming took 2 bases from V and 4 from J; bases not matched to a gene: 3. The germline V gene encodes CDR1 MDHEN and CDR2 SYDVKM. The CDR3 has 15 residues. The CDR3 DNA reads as TGTGCCAGCAGTTTACAGGGACTAGCGGTAGAGACCCAGTACTTC. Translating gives CASSLQGLAVETQYF.

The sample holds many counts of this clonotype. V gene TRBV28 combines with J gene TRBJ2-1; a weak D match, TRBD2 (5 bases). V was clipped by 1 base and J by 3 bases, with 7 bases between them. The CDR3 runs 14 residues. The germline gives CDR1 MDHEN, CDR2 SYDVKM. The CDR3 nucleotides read TGTGCCAGCAGTTTATTGAGGGTCTACAATGAGCAGTTCTTC. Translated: CASSLLRVYNEQFF. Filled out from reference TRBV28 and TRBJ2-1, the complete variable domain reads DVKVTQSSRYLVKRTGEKVFLECVQDMDHENMFWYRQDPGLGLRLIYFSYDVKMKEKGDIPEGYSVSREKKERFSLILESASTNQTSMYLCASSLLRVYNEQFFGPGTRLTVL.

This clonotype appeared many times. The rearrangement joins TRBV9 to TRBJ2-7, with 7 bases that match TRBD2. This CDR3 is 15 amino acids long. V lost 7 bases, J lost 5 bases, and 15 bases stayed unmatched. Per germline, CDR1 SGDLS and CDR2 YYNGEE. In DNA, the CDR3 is TGTGCCAGCGGCGGGGGATTAAGGATGGTTAACGAGCAGTACTTC. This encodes CASGGGLRMVNEQYF.

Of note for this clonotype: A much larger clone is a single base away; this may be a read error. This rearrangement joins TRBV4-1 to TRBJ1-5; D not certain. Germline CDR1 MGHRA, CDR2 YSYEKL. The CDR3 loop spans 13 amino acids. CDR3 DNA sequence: TGCACCAGCAGCCAAGTGAGCGGGCAGCCCCAGCATTTT. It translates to CTSSQVSGQPQHF.

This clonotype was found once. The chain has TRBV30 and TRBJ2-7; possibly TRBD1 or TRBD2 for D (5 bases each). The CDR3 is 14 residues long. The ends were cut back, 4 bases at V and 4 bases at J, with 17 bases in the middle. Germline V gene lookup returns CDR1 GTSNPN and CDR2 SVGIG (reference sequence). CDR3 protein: CAWTGAGRTYEQYF. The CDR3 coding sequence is TGTGCCTGGACCGGGGCAGGGCGGACTTACGAGCAGTACTTC.

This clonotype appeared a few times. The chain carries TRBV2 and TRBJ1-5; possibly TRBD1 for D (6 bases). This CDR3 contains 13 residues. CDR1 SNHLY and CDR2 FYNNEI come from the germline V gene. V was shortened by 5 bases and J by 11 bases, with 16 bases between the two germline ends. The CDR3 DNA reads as TGTGCCAGCAGTATTAGACAGGTCAGGTCCCAGCATTTT. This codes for CASSIRQVRSQHF.

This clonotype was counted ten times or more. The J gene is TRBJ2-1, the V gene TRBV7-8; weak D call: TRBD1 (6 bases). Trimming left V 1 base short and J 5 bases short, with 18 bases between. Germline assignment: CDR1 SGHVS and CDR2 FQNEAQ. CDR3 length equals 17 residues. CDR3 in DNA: TGTGCCAGCAGCTTAGGGTTTGGGACAACAGGCAACAATGAGCAGTTCTTC. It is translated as CASSLGFGTTGNNEQFF.

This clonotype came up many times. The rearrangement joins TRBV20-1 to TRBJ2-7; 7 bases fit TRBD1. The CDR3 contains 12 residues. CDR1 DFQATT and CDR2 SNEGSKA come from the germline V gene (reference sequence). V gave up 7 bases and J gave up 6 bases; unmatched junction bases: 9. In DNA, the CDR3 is TGCAGTGGGTCCAGAGGGGGCGGCGAGCAGTACTTC. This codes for CSGSRGGGEQYF.

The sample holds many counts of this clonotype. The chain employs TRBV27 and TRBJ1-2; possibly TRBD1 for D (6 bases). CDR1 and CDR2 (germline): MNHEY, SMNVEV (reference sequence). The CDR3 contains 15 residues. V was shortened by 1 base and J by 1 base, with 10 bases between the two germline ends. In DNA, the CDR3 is TGTGCCAGCAGTTTATTTGGGGGGCGTAACTATGGCTACACCTTC. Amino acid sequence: CASSLFGGRNYGYTF.

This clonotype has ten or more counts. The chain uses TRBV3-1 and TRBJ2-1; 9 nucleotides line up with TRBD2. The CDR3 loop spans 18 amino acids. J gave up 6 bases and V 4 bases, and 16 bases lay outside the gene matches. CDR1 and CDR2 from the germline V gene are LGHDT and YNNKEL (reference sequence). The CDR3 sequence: CASSLTPGTSPHGNEQFF. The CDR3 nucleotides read TGTGCCAGCAGCCTCACGCCCGGGACTAGCCCCCACGGCAATGAGCAGTTCTTC.

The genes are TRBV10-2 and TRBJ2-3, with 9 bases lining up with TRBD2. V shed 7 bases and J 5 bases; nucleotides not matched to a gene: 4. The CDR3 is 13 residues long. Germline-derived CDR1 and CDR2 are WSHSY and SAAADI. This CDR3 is CASKGLAVDTQYF. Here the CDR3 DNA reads TGCGCCAGCAAGGGACTAGCTGTAGATACGCAGTATTTT.

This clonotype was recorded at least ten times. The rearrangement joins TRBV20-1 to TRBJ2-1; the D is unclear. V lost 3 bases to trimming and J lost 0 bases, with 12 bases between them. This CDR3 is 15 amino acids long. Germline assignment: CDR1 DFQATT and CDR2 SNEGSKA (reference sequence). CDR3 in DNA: TGCAGTGCTAGTGACGTGGCCCTCTCCTACAATGAGCAGTTCTTC. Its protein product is CSASDVALSYNEQFF.

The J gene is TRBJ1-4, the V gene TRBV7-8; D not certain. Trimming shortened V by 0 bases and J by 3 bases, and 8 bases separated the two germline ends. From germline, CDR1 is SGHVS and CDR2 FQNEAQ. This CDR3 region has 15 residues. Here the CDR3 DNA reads TGTGCCAGCAGCTTAGCCCCGCGGTCTAATGAAAAACTGTTTTTT. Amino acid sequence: CASSLAPRSNEKLFF.

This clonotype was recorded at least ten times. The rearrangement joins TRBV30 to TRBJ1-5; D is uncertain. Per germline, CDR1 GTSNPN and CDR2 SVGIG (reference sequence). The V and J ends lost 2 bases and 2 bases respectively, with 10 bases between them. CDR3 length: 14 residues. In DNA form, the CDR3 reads TGTGCCTGGAGTTCCGGTAGGGGCAATCAGCCCCAGCATTTT. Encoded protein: CAWSSGRGNQPQHF.

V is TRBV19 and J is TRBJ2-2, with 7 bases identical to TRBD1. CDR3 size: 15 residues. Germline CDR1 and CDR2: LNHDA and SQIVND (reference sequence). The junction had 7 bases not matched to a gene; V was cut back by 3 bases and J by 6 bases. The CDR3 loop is CASSIRDRAPGELFF. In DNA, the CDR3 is TGTGCCAGTAGTATTAGAGACAGGGCGCCCGGGGAGCTGTTTTTT.

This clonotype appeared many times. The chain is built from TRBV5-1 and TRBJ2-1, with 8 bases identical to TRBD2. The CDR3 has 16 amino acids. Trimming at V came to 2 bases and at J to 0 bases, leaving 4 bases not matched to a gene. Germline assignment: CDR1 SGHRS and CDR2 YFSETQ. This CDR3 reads CASSFRSGSSYNEQFF. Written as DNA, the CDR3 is TGCGCCAGCAGCTTCAGAAGCGGGAGCTCCTACAATGAGCAGTTCTTC.

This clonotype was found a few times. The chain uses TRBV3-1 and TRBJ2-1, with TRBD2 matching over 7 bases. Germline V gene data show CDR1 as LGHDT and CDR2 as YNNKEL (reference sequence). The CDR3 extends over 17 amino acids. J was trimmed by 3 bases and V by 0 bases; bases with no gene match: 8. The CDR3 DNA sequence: TGTGCCAGCAGCCAAGATTTTTGGACTAGGGACTACAATGAGCAGTTCTTC. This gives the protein CASSQDFWTRDYNEQFF.

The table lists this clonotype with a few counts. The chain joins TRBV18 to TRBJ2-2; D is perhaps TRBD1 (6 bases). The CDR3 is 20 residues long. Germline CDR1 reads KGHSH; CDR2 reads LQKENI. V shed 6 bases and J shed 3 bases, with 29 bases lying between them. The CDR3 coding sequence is TGTGCCAGCTCGTATTTCAGTGGGACACCCAAACTGGGGGACACCGGGGAGCTGTTTTTT. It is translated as CASSYFSGTPKLGDTGELFF. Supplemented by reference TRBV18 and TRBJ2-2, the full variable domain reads NAGVMQNPRHLVRRRGQEARLRCSPMKGHSHVYWYRQLPEEGLKFMVYLQKENIIDESGMPKERFSAEFPKEGPSILRIQQVVRGDSAAYFCASSYFSGTPKLGDTGELFFGEGSRLTVL.

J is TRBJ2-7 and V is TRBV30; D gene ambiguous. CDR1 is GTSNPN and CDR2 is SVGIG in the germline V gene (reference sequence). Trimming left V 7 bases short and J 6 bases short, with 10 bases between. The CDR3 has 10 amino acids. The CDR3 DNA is TGTGCCTCGGAAGGTAGCGAGCAGTACTTC. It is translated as CASEGSEQYF.

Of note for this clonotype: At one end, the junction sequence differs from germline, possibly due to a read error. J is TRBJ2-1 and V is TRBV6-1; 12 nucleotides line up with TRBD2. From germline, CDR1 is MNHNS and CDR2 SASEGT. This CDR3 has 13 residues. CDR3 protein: CASRADRTSGNSF. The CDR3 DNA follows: TGTGCCAGCAGGGCAGACAGGACTAGCGGGAATTCCTTC.